This paragraph covers one T cell receptor beta chain sequence. The data originate from a study of shared T cell receptors in the human thymus. Some clones are missing from TCRdb's copy, which holds only in-frame ones; the method was immunoSEQ multiplex PCR. The sample lists hundreds of thousands of clones, approximately 88% occurring once. Germline V gene data show CDR1 as SNHLY and CDR2 as FYNNEI. The CDR3 is made up of 13 amino acids. Between the trimmed V and J ends, which lost 3 bases and 5 bases, there was a span of 8 bases. Another study also made use of these data, one on human thymus T cells. That work states: Donors consisted of healthy Finnish infants (having corrective surgery for congenital heart defects). In unrelated individuals, thymic repertoires overlapped highly, according to related research.

Sequenced material: thymocytes. The chain is built from TRBV2 and TRBJ2-1, with D uncertain. The sequence was obtained from a boy under two years old with a congenital heart defect. The CDR3 DNA is TGTGCCAGCAGTGAGGTGCAGGACAATGAGCAGTTCTTC. This sequence encodes CASSEVQDNEQFF.